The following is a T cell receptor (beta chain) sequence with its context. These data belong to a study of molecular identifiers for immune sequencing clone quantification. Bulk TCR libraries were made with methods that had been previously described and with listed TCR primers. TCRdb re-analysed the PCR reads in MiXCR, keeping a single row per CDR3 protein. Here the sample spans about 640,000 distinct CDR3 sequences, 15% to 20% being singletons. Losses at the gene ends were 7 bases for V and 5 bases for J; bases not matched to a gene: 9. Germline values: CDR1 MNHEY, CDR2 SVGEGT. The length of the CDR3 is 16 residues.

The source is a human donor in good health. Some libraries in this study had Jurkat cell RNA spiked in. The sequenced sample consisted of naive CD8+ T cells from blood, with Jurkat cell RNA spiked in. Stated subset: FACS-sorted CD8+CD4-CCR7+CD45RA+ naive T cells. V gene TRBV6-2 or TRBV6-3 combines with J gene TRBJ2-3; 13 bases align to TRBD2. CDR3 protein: CASTAPGLAGLDTQYF. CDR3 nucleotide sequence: TGTGCCAGCACCGCACCGGGACTAGCGGGGCTAGATACGCAGTATTTT.